These T cell receptor beta chains were read from a single sample in a study of blood T cell repertoires in COVID-19. Some clones are missing from TCRdb's copy, which holds only in-frame ones; the method was immunoSEQ multiplex PCR. This table has around 150,000 clones, approximately 82% appearing once. Sequenced input: peripheral blood. Receptor source: a woman over 75 with acute or convalescent COVID-19. Each CDR3 is given with its conserved first and last residue. The D gene is left open where the match is weak. Part of the rows lack a size; the others show once, few, many or a class for expanded clones.

V gene: TRBV12-5; D gene: TRBD2; J gene: TRBJ2-1; clone size: .; CDR3 DNA: TGTGCTAGTGGTTTGGCCCTAGCGGGAGTGTCCCATGAGCAGTTCTTC; CDR3 protein: CASGLALAGVSHEQFF
V gene: TRBV3-1/TRBV3-2; D gene: TRBD1; J gene: TRBJ2-1; clone size: .; CDR3 DNA: TGTGCCAGCAGCCACCACCGGGACAGTTACAATGAGCAGTTCTTC; CDR3 protein: CASSHHRDSYNEQFF
V gene: TRBV4-1; D gene: .; J gene: TRBJ1-3; clone size: .; CDR3 DNA: TGCGCCAGCAGCCAAGGGCGGAGCTCTGGAAACACCATATATTTT; CDR3 protein: CASSQGRSSGNTIYF
V gene: TRBV6-1; D gene: TRBD1; J gene: TRBJ1-5; clone size: .; CDR3 DNA: TGTGCCAGCAGTGACCCCAGGGGGCGGCAGCCCCAGCATTTT; CDR3 protein: CASSDPRGRQPQHF
V gene: TRBV14; D gene: .; J gene: TRBJ1-2; clone size: .; CDR3 DNA: TGTGCCAGCAGCCACAACAAAGCGCCTGGCTACACCTTC; CDR3 protein: CASSHNKAPGYTF
V gene: TRBV10-2; D gene: TRBD1; J gene: TRBJ2-7; clone size: .; CDR3 DNA: TGCGCCAGTAAGGGGGCAGGGATTCTAGAGCAGTACTTC; CDR3 protein: CASKGAGILEQYF
V gene: TRBV11-2; D gene: TRBD1; J gene: TRBJ2-3; clone size: .; CDR3 DNA: TGTGCCAGCAGCTTAGCGAGGGACAGGGGCACAGATACGCAGTATTTT; CDR3 protein: CASSLARDRGTDTQYF
V gene: TRBV2; D gene: .; J gene: TRBJ2-3; clone size: .; CDR3 DNA: TGTGCCAGCAGTGAAACAGGATATAGCACAGATACGCAGTATTTT; CDR3 protein: CASSETGYSTDTQYF
V gene: TRBV3-1/TRBV3-2; D gene: .; J gene: TRBJ2-2; clone size: few; CDR3 DNA: TGTGCCAGCAGCCCCAGGACAGCAACCGGGGAGCTGTTTTTT; CDR3 protein: CASSPRTATGELFF
V gene: TRBV6-2/TRBV6-3; D gene: TRBD2; J gene: TRBJ2-2; clone size: once; CDR3 DNA: TGTGCCAGCAGTTACTCGAGCGGGAGGGGACCCGGGGAGCTGTTTTTT; CDR3 protein: CASSYSSGRGPGELFF
V gene: TRBV11-3; D gene: .; J gene: TRBJ2-1; clone size: few; CDR3 DNA: TGTGCCAGCAGCTTAGAAGGCGGGATCGGAGATGAGCAGTTCTTC; CDR3 protein: CASSLEGGIGDEQFF
V gene: TRBV10-1; D gene: TRBD2; J gene: TRBJ2-3; clone size: few; CDR3 DNA: TGCGCCAGCAGTCTGCTAGCGGGAGAAGCAGATACGCAGTATTTT; CDR3 protein: CASSLLAGEADTQYF
V gene: TRBV5-6; D gene: TRBD2; J gene: TRBJ2-5; clone size: .; CDR3 DNA: TGTGCCAGCAGCTTGGCTGCTAGCGGGAGGGCCGACGACTTC; CDR3 protein: CASSLAASGRADDF
V gene: TRBV5-4; D gene: TRBD1; J gene: TRBJ2-7; clone size: .; CDR3 DNA: TGTGCCAGCAGCTCTCCGGGACAGGGAGACGAGCAGTACTTC; CDR3 protein: CASSSPGQGDEQYF
V gene: TRBV10-3; D gene: .; J gene: TRBJ1-6; clone size: .; CDR3 DNA: TGTGCCATCAGTGAGTCGGGGCAGGATAATTCACCCCTCCACTTT; CDR3 protein: CAISESGQDNSPLHF
V gene: TRBV9; D gene: TRBD1; J gene: TRBJ2-1; clone size: .; CDR3 DNA: TGTGCCAGCAGCGGATTGGGACAGTTCTACAATGAGCAGTTCTTC; CDR3 protein: CASSGLGQFYNEQFF
V gene: TRBV10-2; D gene: .; J gene: TRBJ2-3; clone size: few; CDR3 DNA: TGCGCCAGCAGTGAGCCTTACAGGGCAGATACGCAGTATTTT; CDR3 protein: CASSEPYRADTQYF
V gene: TRBV5-5; D gene: .; J gene: TRBJ2-3; clone size: .; CDR3 DNA: TGTGCCAGCAGCCAGGACTTCTCCACAGATACGCAGTATTTT; CDR3 protein: CASSQDFSTDTQYF